This paragraph reports one T cell receptor (beta chain). The data are from a study of control samples from healthy donors and cancer patients. Sequencing used immunoSEQ multiplex PCR; TCRdb keeps in-frame clones, though not all of them. The profile covers over 120,000 clones, with around 94% appearing a single time and approximately 15% taken by the ten largest. CDR1 and CDR2 (germline): LGHDT, YNNKEL (reference sequence). CDR3 length: 14 amino acids. Trimming took 2 bases from V and 3 from J, leaving 11 bases between them. What was sequenced was PBMCs. This chain uses TRBV3-1 (or the pseudogene TRBV3-2) with TRBJ2-7; D gene ambiguous. This sequence was found in a man aged 55-75 years with colorectal cancer. The CDR3 loop is CASSQTERSYEQYF. CDR3 coding DNA: TGTGCCAGCAGCCAAACGGAAAGAAGCTACGAGCAGTACTTC.